The 28 T cell receptor beta chains below all came from one sample that was sequenced in a study of glioma-infiltrating T cells. Amplification of TCR alpha and beta CDR3 regions from RNA used iRepertoire nested multiplex PCR. TCRdb used MiXCR to reprocess the multiplex PCR reads, holding one entry per CDR3 protein. Among around 190,000 distinct CDR3 sequences listed, more than 35% were seen once. The sample was glioma tissue, nonneoplastic brain tissue, or PBMCs (not recorded which). The receptors come from a human donor with low-grade glioma or glioblastoma, undergoing nonglioma brain surgery, or in good health (not recorded which).

As regards this clonotype: This may come from a read error, since a much larger clone is one base off. This chain uses TRBV7-9 with TRBJ1-6, with 7 bases fitting TRBD1. The germline V gene has CDR1 SEHNR and CDR2 FQNEAQ (reference sequence). This CDR3 spans 14 amino acids. CDR3 nucleotide sequence: TGTGCCAGCAGCCCATGGACAGGCGGATCACACCTCCACTTT. It yields the protein CASSPWTGGSHLHF.

This clonotype was counted ten times or more. The chain uses TRBV27 and TRBJ2-7; D may correspond to TRBD1 or TRBD2 (6 bases each). This CDR3 contains 12 residues. The V gene lost 8 bases and the J gene lost 4 bases, with 12 bases spanning the gap. Germline assignment: CDR1 MNHEY and CDR2 SMNVEV (reference sequence). CDR3 protein: CASGRGRYEQYF. In DNA, the CDR3 is TGTGCCAGCGGTAGGGGGAGGTACGAGCAGTACTTC.

This clonotype was seen a few times. This chain joins TRBV4-1 and TRBJ2-2; TRBD2 matches 9 bases. The germline V gene encodes CDR1 MGHRA and CDR2 YSYEKL. The length of the CDR3 is 14 residues. J was trimmed by 3 bases and V by 6 bases; bases with no gene match: 2. The CDR3 region has the DNA TGCGCCAGCAGAACTAGCGGGTACACCGGGGAGCTGTTTTTT. Residues: CASRTSGYTGELFF.

About this clonotype itself: At one end the junction does not follow the germline gene, possibly because of a read error. The chain employs TRBV4-1 and TRBJ2-2; 10 bases match TRBD1. CDR1 is MGHRA and CDR2 is YSYEKL in the germline V gene. This CDR3 has 16 residues. The CDR3 bases are TGCGCCAGCAGCCCTGTCGGGACAGGGGTCACCGGGGAGCTGTTCTTT. Its translation: CASSPVGTGVTGELFF.

This clonotype came up many times. This chain links TRBV7-2 with TRBJ2-3, with TRBD2 as a possible D gene (5 bases). Trimming took off 5 bases at V and 2 bases at J, with 11 bases between the two ends. CDR1 and CDR2 (germline): SGHTA, FQGNSA. The CDR3 is made up of 14 amino acids. In nucleotides, the CDR3 is TGTGCCAGCAGCCCCATAGCGTCCACAGATACGCAGTATTTT. This codes for CASSPIASTDTQYF.

About this clonotype: At one boundary the junction diverges from the germline segment, which might be a read error. This chain joins TRBV28 and TRBJ2-1, with 8 bases that match TRBD2. The CDR3 runs to 19 residues. CDR1 and CDR2 from the germline V gene are MDHEN and SYDVKM. The CDR3 sequence: CASRERTSWSTTPYNQQFF. CDR3 DNA: TGTGCCAGCAGGGAACGGACTAGCTGGAGCACTACTCCCTACAATCAGCAGTTCTTC.

This clonotype was seen once. The J gene is TRBJ2-3, the V gene TRBV6-5; D is ambiguous. The DNA end is a closer match to TRBJ1-5, so the J assignment may be wrong. From germline, CDR1 is MNHEY and CDR2 SVGAGI. This CDR3 is built from 13 residues. The CDR3 nucleotides are TGTGCCAGCAGGGCAGTTGGCCCAGATAAGCAGCATTTT. The encoded protein is CASRAVGPDKQHF.

As regards this clonotype: This sequence may be a read error, since a much larger clone differs from it by one base. The CDR3 nucleotides are TGTGCCAGCAGCAAAGGACACCCCATAGGCTATGGCTACACCTTC. Translating it yields CASSKGHPIGYGYTF. The chain couples TRBV25-1 to TRBJ1-2, with TRBD1 as a possible D gene (5 bases). Trimming removed 6 bases at V and 4 bases at J, with 18 bases between. From germline, CDR1 is MGHDK and CDR2 SYGVNS. This CDR3 contains 15 residues.

Remarks on this clonotype: This may come from a read error, since a much larger clone is one base off. This likely comes from a read error, as the CDR3 has no conserved phenylalanine or tryptophan at its end. The chain employs TRBV19 and TRBJ1-5; D uncertain. CDR1 is LNHDA, CDR2 SQIVND, per germline (reference sequence). With 7 bases removed from V and 6 bases from J, the gap between germline ends came to 10 bases. This CDR3 region has 12 residues. CDR3 sequence: CASIGLGQPQHL. DNA of the CDR3: TGTGCCAGTATCGGTTTGGGTCAGCCCCAGCATCTT.

The chain couples TRBV11-2 to TRBJ2-3, with D possibly called TRBD1 or TRBD2 (5 bases each). V lost 1 base and J lost 2, with 13 bases in between. CDR1 is SGHAT and CDR2 is FQNNGV in the germline V gene. The CDR3 sequence is 16 residues long. CDR3 bases: TGTGCCAGCAGCTTAGGTTTCCGGGACGTCACAGATACGCAGTATTTT. Amino acids: CASSLGFRDVTDTQYF.

Turning to this clonotype: The junction shows a germline mismatch at one end, possibly a read error. J is TRBJ2-7 and V is TRBV28, with D uncertain. CDR3 size: 11 residues. Germline CDR1 is MDHEN and CDR2 is SYDVKM. The CDR3 protein is CASILPHEQYF. Written as DNA, the CDR3 is TGTGCCAGCATTTTACCCCACGAGCAGTACTTC. The complete variable domain, with remaining parts taken from reference TRBV28 and TRBJ2-7, reads DVKVTQSSRYLVKRTGEKVFLECVQDMDHENMFWYRQDPGLGLRLIYFSYDVKMKEKGDIPEGYSVSREKKERFSLILESASTNQTSMYLCASILPHEQYFGPGTRLTVT.

The chain couples TRBV9 to TRBJ2-7, with 8 bases identical to TRBD2. J was trimmed by 5 bases and V by 0 bases; bases with no gene match: 10. CDR3 length: 16 residues. Germline-derived CDR1 and CDR2 are SGDLS and YYNGEE. CDR3 DNA: TGTGCCAGCAGCGTAGACCCGGGACTAGTTCGCAACGAGCAGTACTTC. Amino acid sequence: CASSVDPGLVRNEQYF.

V is TRBV11-2 and J is TRBJ2-7; D gene uncertain. The germline V gene has CDR1 SGHAT and CDR2 FQNNGV. This CDR3 is 12 amino acids long. The V end lost 4 bases, the J end lost 0 bases, and 4 bases lay between the germline ends. CDR3 sequence (DNA): TGTGCCAGCAGCTGGCCCTCCTACGAGCAGTACTTC. Protein sequence: CASSWPSYEQYF. Full variable domain (remainder filled in from reference TRBV11-2 and TRBJ2-7): EAGVAQSPRYKIIEKRQSVAFWCNPISGHATLYWYQQILGQGPKLLIQFQNNGVVDDSQLPKDRFSAERLKGVDSTLKIQPAKLEDSAVYLCASSWPSYEQYFGPGTRLTVT.

The chain is built from TRBV19 and TRBJ2-1; 7 nucleotides match TRBD2. The trim removed 5 bases at V and 10 bases at J, leaving 8 bases unmatched. Per germline, CDR1 LNHDA and CDR2 SQIVND (reference sequence). This CDR3 has 13 residues. CDR3 coding DNA: TGTGCCAGTAGTTCTCAGCGGGAAGGAGAGCAGTTCTTC. Translation: CASSSQREGEQFF. Variable domain in full (rest from reference TRBV19 and TRBJ2-1): DGGITQSPKYLFRKEGQNVTLSCEQNLNHDAMYWYRQDPGQGLRLIYYSQIVNDFQKGDIAEGYSVSREKKESFPLTVTSAQKNPTAFYLCASSSQREGEQFFGPGTRLTVL.

This clonotype showed up many times. DNA of the CDR3: TGTGCCAGCGAGGCAAGCCAGCATAATTCACCCCTCCACTTT. Translation: CASEASQHNSPLHF. The chain uses TRBV28 and TRBJ1-6; no clear D gene. The CDR3 runs 14 residues. In germline, CDR1 is MDHEN, CDR2 SYDVKM. Trimming cost V 8 bases and J 5 bases, with 13 bases left between them.

Comments on this clonotype: Being one base from a much bigger clone, this may be a read error. The chain uses TRBV24-1 and TRBJ2-1, with D perhaps matching TRBD2 (6 bases). V was cut by 7 bases and J by 7 bases, with 19 bases left in between. CDR3 length: 15 amino acids. Germline values: CDR1 KGHDR, CDR2 SFDVKD. CDR3 sequence (DNA): TGTGCCACCAGCAAGGGGACTCCTGGGTGGAATGAGCAGTTCTTC. Amino acids: CATSKGTPGWNEQFF.

As regards this clonotype: One base away lies a much larger clone, so this may be a sequencing read error. The genes are TRBV4-1 and TRBJ1-5, with D unresolved. This CDR3 comprises 15 residues. Germline V gene lookup returns CDR1 MGHRA and CDR2 YSYEKL. Trimming left V 5 bases short and J 0 bases short, with 11 bases between. This chain's CDR3 is CASSEGFDSNQPQHF. The DNA of the CDR3 is TGCGCCAGCAGCGAAGGCTTCGATAGCAATCAGCCCCAGCATTTT.

This clonotype was picked up many times. The chain recombines TRBV15 with TRBJ2-5; the D is unclear. Germline V gene lookup returns CDR1 LNHNV and CDR2 YYDKDF (reference sequence). V was clipped by 3 bases and J by 3 bases, with 5 bases between them. CDR3 size: 12 residues. The CDR3 reads CATSRSKETQYF. CDR3 coding DNA: TGTGCCACCAGCAGGAGCAAAGAGACCCAGTACTTC.

This clonotype was seen many times. The rearrangement links TRBV6-1 to TRBJ1-1; 7 positions match TRBD1. The CDR3 consists of 15 residues. CDR1 and CDR2 (germline): MNHNS, SASEGT. After removal of 5 bases from V and 1 base from J, the junction contained 7 bases not matched to a gene. The CDR3 loop reads CASSSTGQTNTEAFF. DNA for the CDR3: TGTGCCAGCAGTTCAACGGGACAGACGAACACTGAAGCTTTCTTT.

In this sample, this clonotype turned up many times. This chain links TRBV27 with TRBJ1-1, with D tentatively TRBD1 (6 bases). The germline CDR1 and CDR2 sequences are MNHEY and SMNVEV (reference sequence). The CDR3 is 13 residues long. V dropped 1 base and J dropped 6 bases, with 9 bases sitting between them. The CDR3 sequence is CASSLYGTSEAFF. The CDR3 region has the DNA TGTGCCAGCAGTTTATATGGGACATCTGAAGCTTTCTTT.

The genes are TRBV7-2 and TRBJ2-3; 9 nucleotides line up with TRBD2. This CDR3 spans 17 amino acids. The germline gives CDR1 SGHTA, CDR2 FQGNSA. The trim removed 6 bases at V and 0 bases at J, leaving 10 bases unmatched. This chain's CDR3 is CASRPLGSGSSTDTQYF. The CDR3 coding sequence is TGTGCCAGCAGACCATTAGGTAGCGGGAGCAGCACAGATACGCAGTATTTT. The variable domain in full, with the rest retrieved from reference TRBV7-2 and TRBJ2-3, is GAGVSQSPSNKVTEKGKDVELRCDPISGHTALYWYRQSLGQGLEFLIYFQGNSAPDKSGLPSDRFSAERTGGSVSTLTIQRTQQEDSAVYLCASRPLGSGSSTDTQYFGPGTRLTVL.

At least ten counts were recorded for this clonotype. The chain combines TRBV27 with TRBJ1-4; TRBD1 matches at 9 bases. This CDR3 is built from 18 residues. The germline CDR1 and CDR2 sequences are MNHEY and SMNVEV (reference sequence). J lost 7 bases, V lost 10 bases, and 22 bases had no gene match. CDR3 residues: CATKTLLTRDRVSEKLFF. The CDR3 DNA is TGTGCCACCAAGACCCTACTAACTAGGGACAGGGTATCTGAAAAACTGTTTTTT. Looking up the rest from reference TRBV27 and TRBJ1-4 gives the full variable domain: EAQVTQNPRYLITVTGKKLTVTCSQNMNHEYMSWYRQDPGLGLRQIYYSMNVEVTDKGDVPEGYKVSRKEKRNFPLILESPSPNQTSLYFCATKTLLTRDRVSEKLFFGSGTQLSVL.

A note on this clonotype: This could be a read error, since a much larger clone is one nucleotide away. This chain uses TRBV20-1 with TRBJ1-3, with TRBD1 matching over 10 bases. The CDR3 has 15 residues. CDR1 is DFQATT and CDR2 is SNEGSKA in the germline V gene (reference sequence). The V gene end was trimmed by 4 bases and the J gene end by 5 bases; junction bases not matched to a gene: 8. CDR3 residues: CSANDPGQGRNTIYF. The CDR3 DNA follows: TGCAGTGCTAACGATCCGGGACAGGGGAGAAACACCATATATTTT.

Of note for this clonotype: A read error is possible here, since a much larger clone lies one base away. The chain combines TRBV6-1 with TRBJ1-5; D not certain. The CDR3 runs to 13 residues. CDR1 is MNHNS, CDR2 SASEGT, per germline. The CDR3 loop is CASSPGFNKPQHF. The DNA for the CDR3 is TGTGCCAGCAGCCCAGGTTTCAATAAGCCCCAGCATTTT.

J is TRBJ2-1 and V is TRBV28; maybe TRBD2 (5 bases). CDR1 and CDR2 from the germline V gene are MDHEN and SYDVKM. This CDR3 spans 14 amino acids. V lost 7 bases and J 8 bases, leaving 18 bases between the germline ends. The CDR3 region has the DNA TGTGCCAGCAAATATGGACTCGCTACCTATGAGCAGTTCTTC. It translates to CASKYGLATYEQFF.

The chain uses TRBV28 and TRBJ1-3; D ambiguous. With 7 bases removed from V and 0 bases from J, the gap between germline ends came to 13 bases. Per the germline V gene, CDR1 is MDHEN and CDR2 is SYDVKM. The CDR3 spans 15 residues. In DNA form, the CDR3 reads TGTGCCAGCAACGTGGGGTCCCACTCTGGAAACACCATATATTTT. Its protein is CASNVGSHSGNTIYF.

On this clonotype itself: A much larger clone sits a single nucleotide away, making a read error possible. The DNA for the CDR3 is TGTGCCAGCAGTGAATGGGCCTACGAGAAGTACTTC. Translated, it gives CASSEWAYEKYF. The chain recombines TRBV2 with TRBJ2-7; D is unresolved. This CDR3 is 12 amino acids long. Looked up from germline, CDR1 is SNHLY and CDR2 is FYNNEI.

The gene calls are TRBV11-2 and TRBJ2-2; 10 bases map to TRBD1. Trimming removed 7 bases from V and 8 bases from J; junction bases left unmatched: 10. In germline, CDR1 is SGHAT, CDR2 FQNNGV. The CDR3 consists of 15 residues. The CDR3 reads CASIPDRGVVGELFF. The CDR3 coding sequence is TGTGCCAGCATACCGGACAGGGGGGTTGTGGGGGAGCTGTTTTTT. Based on the CDR3 plus reference TRBV11-2 and TRBJ2-2, the full variable domain is EAGVAQSPRYKIIEKRQSVAFWCNPISGHATLYWYQQILGQGPKLLIQFQNNGVVDDSQLPKDRFSAERLKGVDSTLKIQPAKLEDSAVYLCASIPDRGVVGELFFGEGSRLTVL.